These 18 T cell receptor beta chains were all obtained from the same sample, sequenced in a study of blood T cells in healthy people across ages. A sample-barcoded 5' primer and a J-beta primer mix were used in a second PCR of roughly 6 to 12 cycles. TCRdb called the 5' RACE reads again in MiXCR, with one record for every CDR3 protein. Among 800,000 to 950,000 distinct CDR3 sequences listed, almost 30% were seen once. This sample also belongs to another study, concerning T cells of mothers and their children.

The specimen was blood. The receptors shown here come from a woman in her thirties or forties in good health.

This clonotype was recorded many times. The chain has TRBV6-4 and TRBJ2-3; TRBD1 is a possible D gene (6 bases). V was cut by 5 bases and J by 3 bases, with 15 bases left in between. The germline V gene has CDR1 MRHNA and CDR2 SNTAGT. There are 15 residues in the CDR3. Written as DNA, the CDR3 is TGTGCCAGCAGTCCCGGGACAACGGATACAGATACGCAGTATTTT. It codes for CASSPGTTDTDTQYF.

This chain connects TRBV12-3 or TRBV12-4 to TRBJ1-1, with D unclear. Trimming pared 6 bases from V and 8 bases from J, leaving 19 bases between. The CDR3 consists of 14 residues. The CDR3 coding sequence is TGTGCCAGCAGACGCAGCCATCTTAAACCGGAAGCTTTCTTT. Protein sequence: CASRRSHLKPEAFF.

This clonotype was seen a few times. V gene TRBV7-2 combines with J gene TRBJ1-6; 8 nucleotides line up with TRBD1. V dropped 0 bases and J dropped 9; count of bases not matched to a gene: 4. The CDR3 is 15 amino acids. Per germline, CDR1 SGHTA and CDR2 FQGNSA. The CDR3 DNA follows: TGTGCCAGCAGCTTAGCACAGGGGGGACGTTCACCCCTCCACTTT. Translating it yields CASSLAQGGRSPLHF.

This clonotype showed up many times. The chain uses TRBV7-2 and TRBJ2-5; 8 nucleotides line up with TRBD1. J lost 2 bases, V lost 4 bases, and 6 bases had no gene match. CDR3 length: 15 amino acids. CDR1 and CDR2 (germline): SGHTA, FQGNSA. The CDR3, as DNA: TGTGCCAGCAGCTACTCGCGGACAGGGCAAGAGACCCAGTACTTC. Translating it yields CASSYSRTGQETQYF.

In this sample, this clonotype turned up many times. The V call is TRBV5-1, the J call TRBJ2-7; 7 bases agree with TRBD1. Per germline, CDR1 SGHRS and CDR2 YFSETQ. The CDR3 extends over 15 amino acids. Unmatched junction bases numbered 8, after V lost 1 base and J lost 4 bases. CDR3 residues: CASSLRPGQIYEQYF. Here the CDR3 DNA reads TGCGCCAGCAGCTTGCGGCCGGGACAGATATACGAGCAGTACTTC.

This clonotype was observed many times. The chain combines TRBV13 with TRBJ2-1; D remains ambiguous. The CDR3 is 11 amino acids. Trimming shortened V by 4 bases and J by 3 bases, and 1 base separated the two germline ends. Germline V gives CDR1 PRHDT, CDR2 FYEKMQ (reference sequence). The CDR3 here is CASSYYNEQFF. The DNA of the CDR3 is TGTGCCAGCAGCTACTACAATGAGCAGTTCTTC.

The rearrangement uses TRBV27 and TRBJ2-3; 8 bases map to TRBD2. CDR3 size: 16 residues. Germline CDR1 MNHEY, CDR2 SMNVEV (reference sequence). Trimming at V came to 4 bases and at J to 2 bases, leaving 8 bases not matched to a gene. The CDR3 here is CASSSNSGVTTDTQYF. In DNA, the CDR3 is TGTGCCAGCAGTTCAAATAGCGGGGTAACCACAGATACGCAGTATTTT.

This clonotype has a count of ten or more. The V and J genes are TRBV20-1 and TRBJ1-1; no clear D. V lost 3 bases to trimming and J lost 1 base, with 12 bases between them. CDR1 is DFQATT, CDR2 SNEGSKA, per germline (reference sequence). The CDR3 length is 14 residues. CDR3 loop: CSASLVSKNTEAFF. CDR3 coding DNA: TGCAGTGCTAGTTTAGTCAGCAAGAACACTGAAGCTTTCTTT.

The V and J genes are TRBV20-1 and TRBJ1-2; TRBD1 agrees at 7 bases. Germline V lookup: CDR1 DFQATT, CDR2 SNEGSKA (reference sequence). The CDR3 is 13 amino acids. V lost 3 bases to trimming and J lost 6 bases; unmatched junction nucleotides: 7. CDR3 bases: TGCAGTGCTAGCGCTAAGGGGGCCGATGGCTACACCTTC. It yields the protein CSASAKGADGYTF.

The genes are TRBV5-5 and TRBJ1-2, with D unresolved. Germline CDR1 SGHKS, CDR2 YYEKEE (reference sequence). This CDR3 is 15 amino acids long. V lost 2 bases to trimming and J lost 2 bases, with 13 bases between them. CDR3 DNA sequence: TGTGCCAGCAGCTTTTCCAACAGCCGAAACTATGGCTACACCTTC. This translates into CASSFSNSRNYGYTF.

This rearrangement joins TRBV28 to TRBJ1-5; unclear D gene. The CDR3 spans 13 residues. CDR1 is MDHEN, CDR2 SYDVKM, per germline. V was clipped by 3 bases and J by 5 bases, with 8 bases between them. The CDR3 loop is CASSFGAYQPQHF. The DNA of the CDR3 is TGTGCCAGCAGTTTCGGAGCATATCAGCCCCAGCATTTT.

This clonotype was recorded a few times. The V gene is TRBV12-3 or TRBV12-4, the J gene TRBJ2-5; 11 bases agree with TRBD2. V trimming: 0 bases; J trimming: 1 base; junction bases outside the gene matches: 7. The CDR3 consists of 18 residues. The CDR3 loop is CASSLAMASGGLQETQYF. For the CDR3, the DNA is TGTGCCAGCAGTTTAGCAATGGCTAGCGGGGGGCTCCAAGAGACCCAGTACTTC.

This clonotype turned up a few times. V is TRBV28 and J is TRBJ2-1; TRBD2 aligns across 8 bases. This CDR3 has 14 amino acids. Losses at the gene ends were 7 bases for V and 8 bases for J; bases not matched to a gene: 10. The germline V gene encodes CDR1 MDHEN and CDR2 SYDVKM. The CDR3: CASILGTSRHEQFF. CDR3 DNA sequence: TGTGCCAGCATCCTCGGGACTAGTCGCCATGAGCAGTTCTTC.

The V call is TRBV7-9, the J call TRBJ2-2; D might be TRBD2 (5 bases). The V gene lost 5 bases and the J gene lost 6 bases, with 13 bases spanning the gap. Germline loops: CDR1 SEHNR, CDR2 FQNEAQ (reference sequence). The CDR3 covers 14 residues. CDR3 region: CASSLTGSPGELFF. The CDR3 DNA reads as TGTGCCAGCAGCCTAACGGGGTCGCCCGGGGAGCTGTTTTTT.

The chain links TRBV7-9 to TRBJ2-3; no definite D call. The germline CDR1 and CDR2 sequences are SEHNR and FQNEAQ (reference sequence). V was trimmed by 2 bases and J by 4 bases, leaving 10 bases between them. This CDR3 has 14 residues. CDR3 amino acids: CASSLTGSADTQYF. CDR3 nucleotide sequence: TGTGCCAGCAGCTTAACCGGGTCCGCAGATACGCAGTATTTT.

This CDR3 is CASSQEPGAGVAYEQYF. The DNA for the CDR3 is TGTGCCAGCAGCCAAGAACCAGGGGCTGGGGTCGCCTACGAGCAGTACTTC. The J gene is TRBJ2-7, the V gene TRBV4-2; the D gene is possibly TRBD1 (6 bases). Germline V lookup: CDR1 LGHNA, CDR2 YNFKEQ. Trimming removed 0 bases from V and 2 bases from J, with 17 bases in between. The CDR3 is 17 residues long.

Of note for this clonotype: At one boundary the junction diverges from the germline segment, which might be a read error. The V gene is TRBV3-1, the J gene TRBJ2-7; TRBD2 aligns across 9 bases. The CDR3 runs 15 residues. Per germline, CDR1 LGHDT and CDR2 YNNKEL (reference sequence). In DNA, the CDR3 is TGTGCCAGCACCCAATTTGGCGGGGGGGCAAACGAGCAGTACTTC. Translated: CASTQFGGGANEQYF.

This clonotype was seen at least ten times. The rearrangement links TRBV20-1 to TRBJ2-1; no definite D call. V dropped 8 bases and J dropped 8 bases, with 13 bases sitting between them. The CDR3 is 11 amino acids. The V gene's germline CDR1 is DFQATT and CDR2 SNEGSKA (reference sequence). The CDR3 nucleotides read TGCAGTATCGGTCAGTTCTATGAGCAGTTCTTC. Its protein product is CSIGQFYEQFF.